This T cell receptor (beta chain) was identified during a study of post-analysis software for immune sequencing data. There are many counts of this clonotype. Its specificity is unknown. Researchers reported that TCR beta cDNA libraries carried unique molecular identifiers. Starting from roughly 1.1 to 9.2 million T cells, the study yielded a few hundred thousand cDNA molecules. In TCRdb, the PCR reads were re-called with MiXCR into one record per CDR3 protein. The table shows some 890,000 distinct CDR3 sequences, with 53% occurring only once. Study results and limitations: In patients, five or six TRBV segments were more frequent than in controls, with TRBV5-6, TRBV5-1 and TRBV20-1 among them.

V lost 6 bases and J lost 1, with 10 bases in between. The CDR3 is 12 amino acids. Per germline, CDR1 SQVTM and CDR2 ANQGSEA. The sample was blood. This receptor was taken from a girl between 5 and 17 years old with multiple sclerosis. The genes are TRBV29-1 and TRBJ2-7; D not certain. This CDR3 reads CSVSGQSYEQYF. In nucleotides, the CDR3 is TGCAGCGTATCGGGCCAGTCCTACGAGCAGTACTTC.